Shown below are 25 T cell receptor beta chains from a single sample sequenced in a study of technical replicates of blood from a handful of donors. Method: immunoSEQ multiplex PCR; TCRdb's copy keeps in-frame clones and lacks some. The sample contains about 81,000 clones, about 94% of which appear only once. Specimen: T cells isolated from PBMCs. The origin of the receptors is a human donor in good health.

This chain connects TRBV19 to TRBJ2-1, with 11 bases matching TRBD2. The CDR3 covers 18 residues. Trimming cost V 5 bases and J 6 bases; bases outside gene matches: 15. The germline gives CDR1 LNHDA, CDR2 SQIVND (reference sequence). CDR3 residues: CASSSFEVTSGSINEQFF. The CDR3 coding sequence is TGTGCCAGTAGTTCGTTCGAGGTAACTAGCGGGAGCATCAATGAGCAGTTCTTC.

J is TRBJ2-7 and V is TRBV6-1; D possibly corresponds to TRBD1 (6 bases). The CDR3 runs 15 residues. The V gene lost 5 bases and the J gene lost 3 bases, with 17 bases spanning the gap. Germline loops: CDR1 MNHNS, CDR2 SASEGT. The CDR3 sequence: CASSRLGQGVYEQYF. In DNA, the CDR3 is TGTGCCAGCAGTAGACTGGGACAAGGGGTCTACGAGCAGTACTTC.

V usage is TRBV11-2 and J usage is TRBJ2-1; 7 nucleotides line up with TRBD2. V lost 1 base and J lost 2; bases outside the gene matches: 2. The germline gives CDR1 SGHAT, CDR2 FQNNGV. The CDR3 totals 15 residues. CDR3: CASSLVSGPYNEQFF. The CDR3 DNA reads TGTGCCAGCAGCTTAGTTAGCGGGCCCTACAATGAGCAGTTCTTC.

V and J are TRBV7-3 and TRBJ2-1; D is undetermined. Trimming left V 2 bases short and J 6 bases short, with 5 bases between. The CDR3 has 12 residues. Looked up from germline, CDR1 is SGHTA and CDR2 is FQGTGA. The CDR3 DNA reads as TGTGCCAGCAGCTTATCAGGCAATGAGCAGTTCTTC. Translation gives CASSLSGNEQFF.

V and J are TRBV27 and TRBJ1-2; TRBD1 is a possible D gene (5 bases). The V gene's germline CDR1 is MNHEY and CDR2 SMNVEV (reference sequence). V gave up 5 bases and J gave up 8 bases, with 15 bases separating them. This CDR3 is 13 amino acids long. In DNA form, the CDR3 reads TGTGCCAGCAGTCCGGGACTGGCGAGGGGCTACACCTTC. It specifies CASSPGLARGYTF.

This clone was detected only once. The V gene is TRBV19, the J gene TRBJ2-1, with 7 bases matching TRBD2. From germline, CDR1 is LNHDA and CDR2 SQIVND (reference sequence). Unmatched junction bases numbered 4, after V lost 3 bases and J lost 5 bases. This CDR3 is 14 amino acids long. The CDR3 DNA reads TGTGCCAGTAGTATCAGCGGGATAGACAATGAGCAGTTCTTC. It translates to CASSISGIDNEQFF.

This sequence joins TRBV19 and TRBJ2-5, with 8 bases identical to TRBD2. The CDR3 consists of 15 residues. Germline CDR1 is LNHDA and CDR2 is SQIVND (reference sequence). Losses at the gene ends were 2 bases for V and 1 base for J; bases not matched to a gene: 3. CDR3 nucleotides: TGTGCCAGTAGTATAACTAGCGGATTCCAAGAGACCCAGTACTTC. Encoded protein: CASSITSGFQETQYF. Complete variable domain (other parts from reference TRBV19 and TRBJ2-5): DGGITQSPKYLFRKEGQNVTLSCEQNLNHDAMYWYRQDPGQGLRLIYYSQIVNDFQKGDIAEGYSVSREKKESFPLTVTSAQKNPTAFYLCASSITSGFQETQYFGPGTRLLVL.

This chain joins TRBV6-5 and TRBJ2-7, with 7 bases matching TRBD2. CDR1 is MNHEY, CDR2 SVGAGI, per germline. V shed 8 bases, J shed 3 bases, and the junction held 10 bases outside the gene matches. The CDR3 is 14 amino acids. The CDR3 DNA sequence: TGTGCCAGCTCTGGCGCGGGAGTCGGCTACGAGCAGTACTTC. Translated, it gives CASSGAGVGYEQYF.

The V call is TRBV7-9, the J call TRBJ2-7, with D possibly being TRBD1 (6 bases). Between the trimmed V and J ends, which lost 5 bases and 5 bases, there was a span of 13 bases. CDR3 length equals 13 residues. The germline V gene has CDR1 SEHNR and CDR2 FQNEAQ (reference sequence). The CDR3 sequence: CASSPETGHEQYF. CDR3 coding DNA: TGTGCCAGCAGCCCCGAGACAGGCCACGAGCAGTACTTC.

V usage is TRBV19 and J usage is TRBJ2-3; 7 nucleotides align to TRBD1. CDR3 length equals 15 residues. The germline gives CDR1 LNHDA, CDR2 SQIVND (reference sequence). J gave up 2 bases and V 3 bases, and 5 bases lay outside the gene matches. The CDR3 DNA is TGTGCCAGTAGTATCGGACAGGAGTCCACAGATACGCAGTATTTT. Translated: CASSIGQESTDTQYF.

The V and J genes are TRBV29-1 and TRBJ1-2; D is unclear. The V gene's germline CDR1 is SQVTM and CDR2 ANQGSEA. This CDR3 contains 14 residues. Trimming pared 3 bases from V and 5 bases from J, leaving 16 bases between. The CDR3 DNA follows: TGCAGCGTTGATCACGGAGTGTTCCCGTATGGCTACACCTTC. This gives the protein CSVDHGVFPYGYTF.

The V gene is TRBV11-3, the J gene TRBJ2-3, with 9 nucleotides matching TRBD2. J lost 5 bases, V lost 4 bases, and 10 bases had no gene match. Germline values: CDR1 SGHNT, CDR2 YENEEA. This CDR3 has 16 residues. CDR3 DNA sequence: TGTGCCAGCAGCTCCAACGCGGGAGGGCCTGGAGATACGCAGTATTTT. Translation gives CASSSNAGGPGDTQYF.

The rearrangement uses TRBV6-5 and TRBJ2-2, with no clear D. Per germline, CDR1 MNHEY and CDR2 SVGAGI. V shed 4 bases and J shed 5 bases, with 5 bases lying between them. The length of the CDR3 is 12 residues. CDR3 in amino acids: CASSSVTGELFF. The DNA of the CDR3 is TGTGCCAGCAGTTCGGTAACCGGGGAGCTGTTTTTT.

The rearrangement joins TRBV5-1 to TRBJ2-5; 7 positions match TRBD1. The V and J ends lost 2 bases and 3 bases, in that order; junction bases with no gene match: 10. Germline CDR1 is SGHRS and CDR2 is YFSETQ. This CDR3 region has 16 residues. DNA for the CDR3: TGCGCCAGCAGCTTTTCGAACAGGGGATTTAAAGAGACCCAGTACTTC. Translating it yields CASSFSNRGFKETQYF.

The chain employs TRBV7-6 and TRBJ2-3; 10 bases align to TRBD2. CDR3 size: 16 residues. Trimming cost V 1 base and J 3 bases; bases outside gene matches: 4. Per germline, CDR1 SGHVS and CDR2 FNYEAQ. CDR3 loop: CASSLGTSGRTDTQYF. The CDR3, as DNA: TGTGCCAGCAGCTTAGGGACTAGCGGACGGACAGATACGCAGTATTTT.

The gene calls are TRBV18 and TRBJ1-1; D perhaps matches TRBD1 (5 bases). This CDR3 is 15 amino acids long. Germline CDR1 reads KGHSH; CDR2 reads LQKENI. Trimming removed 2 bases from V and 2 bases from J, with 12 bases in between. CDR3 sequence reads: CASSPSDRPNTEAFF. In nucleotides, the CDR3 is TGTGCCAGCTCACCATCTGACAGACCCAACACTGAAGCTTTCTTT.

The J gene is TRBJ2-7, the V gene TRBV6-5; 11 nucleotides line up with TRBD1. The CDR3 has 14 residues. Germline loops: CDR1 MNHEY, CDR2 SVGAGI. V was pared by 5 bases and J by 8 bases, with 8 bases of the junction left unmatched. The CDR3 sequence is CASSAGTGGFKQYF. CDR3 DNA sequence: TGTGCCAGCAGTGCCGGGACAGGGGGTTTCAAGCAGTACTTC.

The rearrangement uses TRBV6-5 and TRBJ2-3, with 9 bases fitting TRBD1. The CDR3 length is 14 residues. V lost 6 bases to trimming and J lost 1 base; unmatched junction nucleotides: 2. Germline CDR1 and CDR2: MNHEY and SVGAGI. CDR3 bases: TGTGCCAGCAGATGGACAGGGGGCACAGATACGCAGTATTTT. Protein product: CASRWTGGTDTQYF.

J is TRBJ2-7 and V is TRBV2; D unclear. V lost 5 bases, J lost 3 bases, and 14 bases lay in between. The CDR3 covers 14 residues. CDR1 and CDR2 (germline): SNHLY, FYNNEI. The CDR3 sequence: CASSLMQAVYEQYF. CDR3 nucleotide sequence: TGTGCCAGCAGTCTAATGCAGGCCGTCTACGAGCAGTACTTC.

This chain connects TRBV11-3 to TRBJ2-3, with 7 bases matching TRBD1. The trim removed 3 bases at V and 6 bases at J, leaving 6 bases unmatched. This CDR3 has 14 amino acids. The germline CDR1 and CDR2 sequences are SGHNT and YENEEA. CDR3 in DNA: TGTGCCAGCAGCTTCCACAGGGGAAGCGATACGCAGTATTTT. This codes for CASSFHRGSDTQYF.

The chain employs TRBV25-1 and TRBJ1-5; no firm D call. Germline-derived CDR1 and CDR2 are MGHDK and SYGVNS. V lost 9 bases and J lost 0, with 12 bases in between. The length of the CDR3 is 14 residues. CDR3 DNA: TGTGCCAGGGCGGGGAACGATAGCAATCAGCCCCAGCATTTT. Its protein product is CARAGNDSNQPQHF.

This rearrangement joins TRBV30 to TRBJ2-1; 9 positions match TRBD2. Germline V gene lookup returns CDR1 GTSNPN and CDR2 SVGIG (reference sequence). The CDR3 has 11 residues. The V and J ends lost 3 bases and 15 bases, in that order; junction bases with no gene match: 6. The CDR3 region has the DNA TGTGCCTGGAGCGCCGGGACTAGCCCGTTCTTC. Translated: CAWSAGTSPFF.

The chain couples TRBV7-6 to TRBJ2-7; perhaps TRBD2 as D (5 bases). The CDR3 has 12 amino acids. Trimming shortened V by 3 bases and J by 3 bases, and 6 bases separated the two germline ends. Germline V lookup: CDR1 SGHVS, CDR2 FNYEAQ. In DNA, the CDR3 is TGTGCCAGCAGCTTCAGCGGCTACGAGCAGTACTTC. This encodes CASSFSGYEQYF.

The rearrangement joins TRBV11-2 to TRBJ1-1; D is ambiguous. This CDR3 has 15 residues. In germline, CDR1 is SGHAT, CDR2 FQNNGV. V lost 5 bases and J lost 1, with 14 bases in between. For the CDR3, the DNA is TGTGCCAGCAGCCCCTCGTTTAGTCCGAACACTGAAGCTTTCTTT. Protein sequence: CASSPSFSPNTEAFF.

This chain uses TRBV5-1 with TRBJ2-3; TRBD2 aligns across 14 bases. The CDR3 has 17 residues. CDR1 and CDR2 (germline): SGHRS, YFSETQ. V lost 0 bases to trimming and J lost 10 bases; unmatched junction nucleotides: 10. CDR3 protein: CASSLGLAGGPSFSQYF. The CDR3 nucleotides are TGCGCCAGCAGCTTGGGACTAGCGGGAGGGCCCTCCTTTTCGCAGTATTTT.